Shown below are 28 T cell receptor beta chains from a single sample sequenced in a study of T-cell reconstitution after alpha-beta-depleted transplantation in children. General observations from the study: Counts and diversity of T cells one year after transplant came mostly from newly produced T cells.

A library of TCRbeta sequences, prepared with unique molecular identifiers, was generated. One entry per CDR3 protein, called by TCRdb with MiXCR from the PCR reads. The table lists about 300,000 distinct CDR3 sequences, 6% to 10% of them singletons, with 9.1% in the top ten. These TCRs are of unknown antigen specificity. The material was peripheral blood, obtained 360 days after TCRalphabeta/CD19-depleted stem cell transplant. The receptors stem from a female patient aged 2-10 years who had a stem cell transplant for Fanconi anemia, so the T cells may come from the graft donor.

This clonotype has a count of ten or more. The chain uses TRBV5-1 and TRBJ2-2; D unresolved. The CDR3 contains 13 residues. The V gene's germline CDR1 is SGHRS and CDR2 YFSETQ. V lost 1 base to trimming and J lost 6 bases, with 7 bases between them. CDR3 region: CASSLIPAGELFF. CDR3 DNA: TGCGCCAGCAGCTTGATACCGGCCGGGGAGCTGTTTTTT.

This clonotype was counted ten times or more. V gene TRBV5-1 combines with J gene TRBJ2-1, with 11 bases matching TRBD2. Germline lookup yields CDR1 SGHRS and CDR2 YFSETQ. V lost 4 bases to trimming and J lost 4 bases; unmatched junction nucleotides: 10. This CDR3 is built from 17 residues. In nucleotides, the CDR3 is TGCGCCAGCAGCGGATGGCCTAGCGGGGGGTCATACAATGAGCAGTTCTTC. Translation: CASSGWPSGGSYNEQFF.

The rearrangement uses TRBV2 and TRBJ1-5; D gene ambiguous. The V gene's germline CDR1 is SNHLY and CDR2 FYNNEI. Trimming took off 6 bases at V and 0 bases at J, with 9 bases between the two ends. The CDR3 sequence is 14 residues long. The CDR3 nucleotides read TGTGCCAGCAGGGAGCGTTTTAGCAATCAGCCCCAGCATTTT. Translated, it gives CASRERFSNQPQHF.

This clonotype was detected many times. The gene calls are TRBV5-1 and TRBJ2-7; perhaps TRBD2 as D (5 bases). The ends were cut back, 5 bases at V and 4 bases at J, with 19 bases in the middle. This CDR3 is built from 15 residues. Germline V gene sequence: CDR1 SGHRS, CDR2 YFSETQ. The CDR3 loop is CASSPRSSAEYEQYF. The CDR3 nucleotides are TGCGCCAGCAGTCCTCGTAGTAGCGCAGAATACGAGCAGTACTTC.

The rearrangement joins TRBV12-3 or TRBV12-4 to TRBJ2-7; 7 nucleotides match TRBD1. This CDR3 has 13 amino acids. V lost 5 bases to trimming and J lost 3 bases; unmatched junction nucleotides: 4. Here the CDR3 reads CASSPRTGYEQYF. Here the CDR3 DNA reads TGTGCCAGCAGTCCCCGGACAGGCTACGAGCAGTACTTC.

The V and J genes are TRBV6-5 and TRBJ2-3; TRBD1 matches at 7 bases. V was pared by 8 bases and J by 4 bases, with 12 bases of the junction left unmatched. The V gene's germline CDR1 is MNHEY and CDR2 SVGAGI. The CDR3 runs to 15 residues. For the CDR3, the DNA is TGTGCCAGCGGTTTTATGGACAGGTTCGCAGATACGCAGTATTTT. This codes for CASGFMDRFADTQYF.

This clonotype was picked up many times. This chain uses TRBV5-1 with TRBJ1-4; the D gene is possibly TRBD1 (5 bases). The CDR3 extends over 13 amino acids. The germline gives CDR1 SGHRS, CDR2 YFSETQ. The ends were cut back, 5 bases at V and 5 bases at J, with 10 bases in the middle. This chain's CDR3 is CASRLGGNEKLFF. The DNA of the CDR3 is TGCGCCAGCAGGCTGGGGGGAAATGAAAAACTGTTTTTT.

This clonotype was seen ten or more times. The V call is TRBV10-2, the J call TRBJ2-1; D uncertain. V shed 10 bases and J shed 3 bases, with 7 bases lying between them. Germline CDR1 is WSHSY and CDR2 is SAAADI. This CDR3 region has 11 residues. The CDR3 nucleotides are TGCGCCACCCGGCGCTACAATGAGCAGTTCTTC. Its protein is CATRRYNEQFF.

The V call is TRBV10-2, the J call TRBJ1-3; TRBD1 might be the D (5 bases). This CDR3 region has 15 residues. The V gene's germline CDR1 is WSHSY and CDR2 SAAADI. The V end lost 6 bases, the J end lost 0 bases, and 12 bases lay between the germline ends. The chain's CDR3 is CASRPGTDSGNTIYF. Written as DNA, the CDR3 is TGCGCCAGCAGGCCCGGGACGGACTCTGGAAACACCATATATTTT.

The rearrangement uses TRBV10-1 and TRBJ2-7; D tentatively fits TRBD1 or TRBD2 (6 bases each). CDR3 length: 14 residues. CDR1 is WNHNN and CDR2 is SYGVQD in the germline V gene (reference sequence). V was cut by 8 bases and J by 4 bases, with 18 bases left in between. The CDR3 sequence: CASGGTRPFYEQYV. Written as DNA, the CDR3 is TGCGCCAGCGGCGGGACACGGCCTTTTTACGAGCAGTACGTC.

This chain joins TRBV18 and TRBJ2-5; the match to TRBD1 covers 9 bases. CDR1 is KGHSH and CDR2 is LQKENI in the germline V gene. This CDR3 is 18 amino acids long. The ends lost 6 bases at V and 3 bases at J; junction bases unmatched: 17. Here the CDR3 reads CASSVLQGARMTEETQYF. The CDR3 DNA is TGTGCCAGCTCCGTCTTACAGGGGGCGAGGATGACTGAAGAGACCCAGTACTTC. The full variable domain, rest sourced from reference TRBV18 and TRBJ2-5, is NAGVMQNPRHLVRRRGQEARLRCSPMKGHSHVYWYRQLPEEGLKFMVYLQKENIIDESGMPKERFSAEFPKEGPSILRIQQVVRGDSAAYFCASSVLQGARMTEETQYFGPGTRLLVL.

This clonotype was recorded a few times. This sequence joins TRBV12-3 or TRBV12-4 and TRBJ2-1, with 14 bases that match TRBD2. V dropped 11 bases and J dropped 8; count of bases not matched to a gene: 20. The CDR3 consists of 18 residues. CDR3 nucleotide sequence: TGTGCCTTCAGTTTCGACATACTGACTAGCGGGGGGGAAGATGAGCAGTTCTTC. Its translation: CAFSFDILTSGGEDEQFF.

The CDR3 spells CASSAGQLEQYV. The CDR3 DNA follows: TGTGCCAGCAGCGCGGGACAGCTCGAGCAGTACGTC. The gene calls are TRBV7-9 and TRBJ2-7; D possibly corresponds to TRBD1 (7 bases). This CDR3 has 12 amino acids. Per the germline V gene, CDR1 is SEHNR and CDR2 is FQNEAQ (reference sequence). The V end lost 5 bases, the J end lost 6 bases, and 11 bases lay between the germline ends.

This clonotype was observed at least ten times. The V gene is TRBV29-1, the J gene TRBJ1-5, with a possible D match to TRBD1 (5 bases). The CDR3 runs to 13 residues. CDR1 and CDR2 from the germline V gene are SQVTM and ANQGSEA. Between the trimmed V and J ends, which lost 4 bases and 4 bases, there was a span of 11 bases. CDR3 region: CSVVWGLNQPQHF. The DNA of the CDR3 is TGCAGCGTTGTTTGGGGACTAAATCAGCCCCAGCATTTT. The entire variable domain, with the rest obtained from reference TRBV29-1 and TRBJ1-5, is as follows: SAVISQKPSRDICQRGTSLTIQCQVDSQVTMMFWYRQQPGQSLTLIATANQGSEATYESGFVIDKFPISRPNLTFSTLTVSNMSPEDSSIYLCSVVWGLNQPQHFGDGTRLSIL.

The chain uses TRBV7-3 and TRBJ2-3, with TRBD2 identical over 7 bases. There are 15 residues in the CDR3. Germline assignment: CDR1 SGHTA and CDR2 FQGTGA. The V and J ends lost 2 bases and 4 bases, in that order; junction bases with no gene match: 6. As DNA, the CDR3 is TGTGCCAGCAGCTTAGTTGGTGGGGGGGCAGATACGCAGTATTTT. Its translation: CASSLVGGGADTQYF. The whole variable domain, remainder taken from reference TRBV7-3 and TRBJ2-3, is GAGVSQTPSNKVTEKGKYVELRCDPISGHTALYWYRQSLGQGPEFLIYFQGTGAADDSGLPNDRFFAVRPEGSVSTLKIQRTERGDSAVYLCASSLVGGGADTQYFGPGTRLTVL.

This clonotype has at least ten counts. The chain links TRBV6-2 or TRBV6-3 to TRBJ1-1; the D is unclear. This CDR3 has 13 amino acids. The V end lost 5 bases, the J end lost 3 bases, and 10 bases lay between the germline ends. In germline, CDR1 is MNHEY, CDR2 SVGEGT. CDR3 DNA sequence: TGTGCCAGCAGTCTTGACGCCTACACTGAAGCTTTCTTT. Translation: CASSLDAYTEAFF.

This clonotype was seen a few times. This rearrangement joins TRBV29-1 to TRBJ2-7; D possibly corresponds to TRBD1 (5 bases). The germline CDR1 and CDR2 sequences are SQVTM and ANQGSEA. The V and J ends lost 6 bases and 0 bases respectively, with 9 bases between them. The length of the CDR3 is 12 residues. The CDR3 protein is CSVLRGSYEQYF. The CDR3 nucleotides are TGCAGCGTACTAAGGGGCTCCTACGAGCAGTACTTC.

The chain has TRBV18 and TRBJ2-1; maybe TRBD1 (5 bases). V was pared by 3 bases and J by 8 bases, with 17 bases between. Germline CDR1 KGHSH, CDR2 LQKENI. The CDR3 consists of 15 residues. Here the CDR3 reads CASSPLLQGWDEQFF. CDR3 DNA sequence: TGTGCCAGCTCACCCTTGCTCCAGGGTTGGGATGAGCAGTTCTTC.

V and J are TRBV25-1 and TRBJ2-3; possible D gene TRBD2, 5 bases. Germline assignment: CDR1 MGHDK and CDR2 SYGVNS. The germline V and J ends were trimmed by 7 bases and 4 bases, with 9 bases remaining between them. This CDR3 contains 12 residues. The DNA for the CDR3 is TGTGCCAGCACGGGGAGCGCAGATACGCAGTATTTT. It translates to CASTGSADTQYF.

The chain links TRBV27 to TRBJ2-1; 12 nucleotides match TRBD2. Germline CDR1 MNHEY, CDR2 SMNVEV (reference sequence). V shed 6 bases and J 4 bases; nucleotides not matched to a gene: 4. The CDR3 has 15 residues. CDR3 residues: CASRKTSGRYNEQFF. The CDR3 nucleotides read TGTGCCAGCAGAAAGACTAGCGGGAGATACAATGAGCAGTTCTTC.

There are many counts of this clonotype. This chain joins TRBV20-1 and TRBJ1-6; D remains unclear. CDR3 size: 14 residues. Trimming shortened V by 0 bases and J by 9 bases, and 12 bases separated the two germline ends. CDR1 DFQATT and CDR2 SNEGSKA come from the germline V gene (reference sequence). Written as DNA, the CDR3 is TGCAGTGCTAGAGATCCGGGCTGGAGTTCACCCCTCCACTTT. Its protein product is CSARDPGWSSPLHF.

This clonotype has a count of ten or more. J is TRBJ2-3 and V is TRBV4-3, with TRBD2 matching 11 bases. Germline V gene sequence: CDR1 LGHNA, CDR2 YSLEER. The J segment lost 0 bases and the V segment lost 0 bases, leaving 8 bases of the junction unmatched. The CDR3 totals 19 residues. The CDR3 sequence is CASSQDGLAGGPSTDTQYF. Written as DNA, the CDR3 is TGCGCCAGCAGCCAAGATGGGCTAGCGGGGGGCCCCAGCACAGATACGCAGTATTTT.

This chain connects TRBV7-2 to TRBJ2-6, with no clear D. Germline CDR1 and CDR2: SGHTA and FQGNSA. This CDR3 is built from 15 residues. Trimming cost V 0 bases and J 2 bases, with 5 bases left between them. The chain's CDR3 is CASSLAVTGANVLTF. The CDR3 DNA is TGTGCCAGCAGCTTAGCCGTGACTGGGGCCAACGTCCTGACTTTC. The complete variable domain, with remaining parts taken from reference TRBV7-2 and TRBJ2-6, reads GAGVSQSPSNKVTEKGKDVELRCDPISGHTALYWYRQSLGQGLEFLIYFQGNSAPDKSGLPSDRFSAERTGGSVSTLTIQRTQQEDSAVYLCASSLAVTGANVLTFGAGSRLTVL.

The V and J genes are TRBV7-2 and TRBJ2-7; D unresolved. CDR3 length: 14 amino acids. Germline CDR1 and CDR2: SGHTA and FQGNSA. V gave up 5 bases and J gave up 0 bases, with 11 bases separating them. The CDR3 loop is CASSLLDFSYEQYF. The CDR3 nucleotides read TGTGCCAGCAGCCTCCTCGACTTCTCCTACGAGCAGTACTTC.

This clonotype was detected ten times or more. The CDR3 bases are TGCGCCAGCAGCCAAGAACTACCGCAAGAGACCCAGTACTTC. Translated, it gives CASSQELPQETQYF. The chain links TRBV4-1 to TRBJ2-5; D ambiguous. Trimming cost V 0 bases and J 2 bases, with 7 bases left between them. The CDR3 is 14 amino acids. Per germline, CDR1 MGHRA and CDR2 YSYEKL.

This clonotype was counted ten times or more. This sequence joins TRBV28 and TRBJ2-7; 8 bases map to TRBD1. Trimming at V came to 7 bases and at J to 4 bases, leaving 9 bases not matched to a gene. This CDR3 contains 14 residues. Germline CDR1 and CDR2: MDHEN and SYDVKM. This CDR3 reads CASTERTGLYEQYF. CDR3 DNA sequence: TGTGCCAGCACGGAAAGGACAGGGTTGTACGAGCAGTACTTC.

The table lists this clonotype with a few counts. The chain carries TRBV12-3 or TRBV12-4 and TRBJ1-5; no clear D gene. Between the trimmed V and J ends, which lost 3 bases and 5 bases, there was a span of 8 bases. The CDR3 has 13 residues. In DNA, the CDR3 is TGTGCCAGCAGTTTGGGCAAGCATCAGCCCCAGCATTTT. Protein sequence: CASSLGKHQPQHF.

The V call is TRBV20-1, the J call TRBJ2-1; a possible D gene is TRBD2 (5 bases). The CDR3 runs to 13 residues. Germline CDR1 and CDR2: DFQATT and SNEGSKA (reference sequence). Trimming pared 6 bases from V and 3 bases from J, leaving 12 bases between. CDR3 nucleotides: TGCAGTGCGGCAGCGGTCGTCTACAATGAGCAGTTCTTC. Translating it yields CSAAAVVYNEQFF.